What follows describes a single TCR beta chain. Sequenced by immunoSEQ multiplex PCR; TCRdb stores in-frame clones only, minus some. The sample carries 200,000 to 300,000 clones, about 83% recorded once. These data are taken from a study of blood T cell repertoires in COVID-19. CDR3 length: 16 residues. The V segment lost 4 bases and the J segment 5 bases; nucleotides outside the gene matches: 7. Germline values: CDR1 LGHDT, CDR2 YNNKEL (reference sequence). Material: peripheral blood. V gene TRBV3-1 (or the pseudogene TRBV3-2) combines with J gene TRBJ2-5, with TRBD2 matching 13 bases. This sequence was found in a woman older than 75 with COVID-19, enrolled during active disease. CDR3 coding DNA: TGTGCCAGCAGCCCGACTAGCGGGGGGCCGGAGGAGACCCAGTACTTC. Its protein product is CASSPTSGGPEETQYF.